Presented here are 9 T cell receptor beta chains from one specimen sequenced in a study of beta chain features in type 1 diabetes. Reverse transcribing all isolated RNA meant expressed TCRB transcripts were sequenced. Repertoires were generated with immunoSEQ multiplex PCR, while TCRdb's copy carries only in-frame clones and drops some. The sample comprises 40,000 to 45,000 clones, around 50% of which are singletons, and less than 2.5% rests with the top ten. Material: Tregs from blood. Source of these receptors: a woman under 30 in good health.

A few counts support this clone. The chain carries TRBV7-2 and TRBJ2-1, with 13 nucleotides matching TRBD2. CDR1 and CDR2 from the germline V gene are SGHTA and FQGNSA. With V trimmed by 2 bases and J by 6 bases, 7 bases remained unmatched. The CDR3 extends over 17 amino acids. CDR3 loop: CASSLRPGTSGTNEQFF. CDR3 bases: TGTGCCAGCAGCTTACGCCCCGGGACTAGCGGGACCAATGAGCAGTTCTTC.

The rearrangement uses TRBV6-5 and TRBJ2-5; 12 bases map to TRBD2. This CDR3 spans 15 amino acids. The J segment lost 10 bases and the V segment lost 6 bases, leaving 12 bases of the junction unmatched. Looked up from germline, CDR1 is MNHEY and CDR2 is SVGAGI. This CDR3 is CASRRKTSGSSGQYF. The CDR3 DNA sequence: TGTGCCAGCAGACGGAAGACTAGCGGGAGTTCGGGCCAGTACTTC.

The genes are TRBV11-2 and TRBJ1-1; TRBD1 is a possible D gene (6 bases). The CDR3 contains 14 residues. V was clipped by 3 bases and J by 2 bases, with 10 bases between them. Germline CDR1 SGHAT, CDR2 FQNNGV. The CDR3 spells CASSFRQVNTEAFF. The CDR3 DNA is TGTGCCAGCAGCTTCCGACAGGTTAACACTGAAGCTTTCTTT.

Worth noting for this clone: The junction departs from the called germline gene at one end, perhaps through a read error. This chain uses TRBV5-6 with TRBJ2-1, with a weak D call TRBD2 (5 bases). Germline V gene lookup returns CDR1 SGHDT and CDR2 YYEEEE. This CDR3 is 13 amino acids long. The CDR3 spells CTSSEPRTSEQFF. The CDR3 DNA follows: TGTACCAGCAGCGAACCCCGGACTTCTGAGCAGTTCTTC.

This clone was seen more than once but under ten times. V gene TRBV15 combines with J gene TRBJ2-1; 7 bases line up with TRBD2. With V trimmed by 4 bases and J by 4 bases, 7 bases remained unmatched. Germline V lookup: CDR1 LNHNV, CDR2 YYDKDF (reference sequence). The CDR3 length is 15 residues. CDR3: CATSKSSGGYNEQFF. Here the CDR3 DNA reads TGTGCCACCAGCAAATCTAGCGGTGGTTACAATGAGCAGTTCTTC. The variable domain in full, completed from reference TRBV15 and TRBJ2-1, reads DAMVIQNPRYQVTQFGKPVTLSCSQTLNHNVMYWYQQKSSQAPKLLFHYYDKDFNNEADTPDNFQSRRPNTSFCFLDIRSPGLGDTAMYLCATSKSSGGYNEQFFGPGTRLTVL.

The chain joins TRBV12-5 to TRBJ2-1; 8 nucleotides agree with TRBD2. The V gene's germline CDR1 is LGHNT and CDR2 FRNRAP. Trimming at V came to 4 bases and at J to 9 bases, leaving 14 bases not matched to a gene. This CDR3 contains 16 residues. The CDR3 coding sequence is TGTGCTAGTGGTTCACCCGATAGCGGGAAAAGAACTGAGCAGTTCTTC. Residues: CASGSPDSGKRTEQFF. Full variable domain (outside the CDR3, taken from reference TRBV12-5 and TRBJ2-1): DARVTQTPRHKVTEMGQEVTMRCQPILGHNTVFWYRQTMMQGLELLAYFRNRAPLDDSGMPKDRFSAEMPDATLATLKIQPSEPRDSAVYFCASGSPDSGKRTEQFFGPGTRLTVL.

The rearrangement joins TRBV5-1 to TRBJ1-4; D possibly corresponds to TRBD1 (6 bases). The germline V and J ends were trimmed by 4 bases and 0 bases, with 10 bases remaining between them. Germline V lookup: CDR1 SGHRS, CDR2 YFSETQ. This CDR3 has 15 residues. The CDR3 loop is CASSRTAATNEKLFF. The CDR3 DNA follows: TGCGCCAGCAGCCGGACAGCTGCAACTAATGAAAAACTGTTTTTT.

This clone has just a few counts. V is TRBV7-9 and J is TRBJ2-2, with 9 bases aligning to TRBD2. The ends lost 4 bases at V and 7 bases at J; junction bases unmatched: 7. This CDR3 comprises 15 residues. Germline lookup yields CDR1 SEHNR and CDR2 FQNEAQ (reference sequence). CDR3 sequence reads: CASSSIAGAVGELFF. DNA of the CDR3: TGTGCCAGCAGCTCAATAGCGGGAGCGGTCGGGGAGCTGTTTTTT.

This clone came up a few times. This chain connects TRBV5-6 to TRBJ2-2; D is perhaps TRBD1 (5 bases). V was shortened by 0 bases and J by 4 bases, with 10 bases between the two germline ends. Germline values: CDR1 SGHDT, CDR2 YYEEEE. The CDR3 is 15 residues long. The CDR3 DNA is TGTGCCAGCAGCTTGGGTTTGGGGCTCACCGGGGAGCTGTTTTTT. This gives the protein CASSLGLGLTGELFF.